This T cell receptor (beta chain) was documented in a study of CD8+ T cells in alopecia areata. As for the study in general: Percent of scalp involved defined treated patients' severity scores.

Sequencing templates came from extracted RNA that was reverse transcribed into cDNA. Profiled with immunoSEQ multiplex PCR; TCRdb holds only in-frame clones, not every one. The table lists nearly 95,000 clones, around 70% of them singletons, with 17% in the top ten. Study observations and caveats: Patients showed less clear TCR sequence sharing than mice, possibly partly because of HLA diversity. Tofacitinib yielded significantly lower scalp clonality and fewer expanded CD8+ clones among the top 100. Lesional tissue from the scalp (especially in alopecia totalis/universalis) showed higher clonality than normal scalp.

As to treatment: oral pan-JAK inhibitor, 5-10 mg twice daily. A note on this clone: The antigen is not known.

Per the germline V gene, CDR1 is MNHNS and CDR2 is SASEGT. CDR3 length: 19 amino acids. V shed 3 bases, J shed 7 bases, and the junction held 16 bases outside the gene matches. The sample in question was CD8+ T cells sorted from blood, obtained around week 46, from a patient treated with tofacitinib. This chain connects TRBV6-1 to TRBJ2-1; TRBD2 matches 12 bases. The TCR was taken from a human donor with alopecia areata. Here the CDR3 reads CASSDGPPSGGGYLNEQFF. The CDR3 region has the DNA TGTGCCAGCAGTGATGGACCCCCTAGCGGGGGGGGGTATTTGAATGAGCAGTTCTTC.